This T cell receptor (beta chain) was observed in a study of blood T cell repertoires in COVID-19. Study summary: Sites in the United States, Italy and Spain provided acute and convalescent COVID-19 samples. In each case, the material was cDNA or gDNA derived from T cells, B-cell-depleted T cells, or PBMCs.

Authors' processing steps: It was from reference gene primer amplification that nucleated cell counts were estimated. Measured with immunoSEQ multiplex PCR; TCRdb has only the in-frame clones, and not every one. From that table come the V and J calls and clone size; the DNA was used to work out D and trimming. This sample has more than 85,000 clones, with about 90% found just once. The TCR sequence derives from a human donor in a cohort sampled during active COVID-19. Specimen: peripheral blood.

This chain's CDR3 is CAISPSPTNSGANVLTF. CDR3 nucleotide sequence: TGTGCCATCAGTCCAAGTCCTACCAACTCTGGGGCCAACGTCCTGACTTTC. The chain recombines TRBV10-3 with TRBJ2-6; D remains unclear. V was clipped by 5 bases and J by 0 bases, with 14 bases between them. The CDR3 runs to 17 residues. Per germline, CDR1 ENHRY and CDR2 SYGVKD.